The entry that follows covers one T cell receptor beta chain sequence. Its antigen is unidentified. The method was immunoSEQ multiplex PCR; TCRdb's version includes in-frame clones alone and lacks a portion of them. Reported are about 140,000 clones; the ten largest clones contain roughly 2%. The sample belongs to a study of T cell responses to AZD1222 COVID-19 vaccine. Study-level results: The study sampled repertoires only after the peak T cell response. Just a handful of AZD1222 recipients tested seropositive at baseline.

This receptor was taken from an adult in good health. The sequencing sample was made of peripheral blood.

CDR3 loop: CASTSGGYEAFF. CDR3 nucleotide sequence: TGTGCCAGCACGAGCGGTGGGTATGAAGCTTTCTTT. V and J are TRBV28 and TRBJ1-1; no clear D. In germline, CDR1 is MDHEN, CDR2 SYDVKM. The germline V and J ends were trimmed by 7 bases and 7 bases, with 13 bases remaining between them. The length of the CDR3 is 12 residues. The full variable domain, its missing parts supplied by reference TRBV28 and TRBJ1-1, is DVKVTQSSRYLVKRTGEKVFLECVQDMDHENMFWYRQDPGLGLRLIYFSYDVKMKEKGDIPEGYSVSREKKERFSLILESASTNQTSMYLCASTSGGYEAFFGQGTRLTVV.